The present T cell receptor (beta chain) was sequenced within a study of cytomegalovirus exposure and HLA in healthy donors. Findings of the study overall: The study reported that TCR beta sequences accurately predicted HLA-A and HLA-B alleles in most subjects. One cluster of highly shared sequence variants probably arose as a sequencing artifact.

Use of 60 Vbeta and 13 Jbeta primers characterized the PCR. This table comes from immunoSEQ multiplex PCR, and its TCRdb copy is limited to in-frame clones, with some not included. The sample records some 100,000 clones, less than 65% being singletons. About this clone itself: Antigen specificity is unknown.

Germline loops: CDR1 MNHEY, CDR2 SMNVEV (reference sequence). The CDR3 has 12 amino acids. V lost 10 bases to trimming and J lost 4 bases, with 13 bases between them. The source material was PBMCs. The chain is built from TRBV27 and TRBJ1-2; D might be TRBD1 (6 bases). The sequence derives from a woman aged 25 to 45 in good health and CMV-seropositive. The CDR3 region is CATKGGVYGYTF. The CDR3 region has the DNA TGTGCCACTAAAGGGGGGGTCTATGGCTACACCTTC.